These 10 T cell receptor beta chains came from one sample sequenced in a study of shared clonotypes between healthy human individuals. Repertoires were generated with immunoSEQ multiplex PCR, while TCRdb's copy carries only in-frame clones and drops some. The sample carries roughly 770,000 clones, 96% recorded once. The naive CD8 population came from CD45RO-negative cells selected for CCR7, without terminally differentiated effector memory CD45RA+ cells. Material for sequencing was naive CD8+ T cells sorted from blood. The receptor source for this set is a man aged 30 to 39 in good health.

The chain has TRBV28 and TRBJ2-1; TRBD2 is a possible D gene (5 bases). The germline V gene encodes CDR1 MDHEN and CDR2 SYDVKM. The CDR3 length is 12 residues. Trimming stripped 7 bases from V and 4 bases from J, with 8 bases between. The CDR3 loop is CASTPGYNEQFF. For the CDR3, the DNA is TGTGCCAGCACCCCGGGGTACAATGAGCAGTTCTTC.

In nucleotides, the CDR3 is TGTGCCAGCAGGGGGGTGTTAGGGGACGATGAAAAACTGTTTTTT. Protein: CASRGVLGDDEKLFF. The chain combines TRBV27 with TRBJ1-4; TRBD1 is a possible D gene (5 bases). This CDR3 region has 15 residues. Germline CDR1 and CDR2: MNHEY and SMNVEV (reference sequence). Trimming took 6 bases from V and 6 from J, leaving 17 bases between them.

The genes are TRBV7-9 and TRBJ2-2; D remains ambiguous. The CDR3 has 15 residues. From germline, CDR1 is SEHNR and CDR2 FQNEAQ (reference sequence). The V gene lost 5 bases and the J gene lost 1 base, with 11 bases spanning the gap. The CDR3 DNA sequence: TGTGCCAGCAGCGCTGATTCCCAGAACACCGGGGAGCTGTTTTTT. It is translated as CASSADSQNTGELFF.

Note on this clone: At one of its ends the junction is not consistent with the germline gene, which may arise from a read error. The chain has TRBV11-2 and TRBJ2-1, with a possible D match to TRBD2 (5 bases). The CDR3 sequence is 14 residues long. Germline assignment: CDR1 SGHAT and CDR2 FQNNGV. CDR3 in DNA: TGTGCCAGCAGCCCTGGGAGACCGTTAAATGGGCAGTTCTTC. It encodes CASSPGRPLNGQFF.

The chain uses TRBV27 and TRBJ2-3, with 16 bases that match TRBD2. Germline lookup yields CDR1 MNHEY and CDR2 SMNVEV (reference sequence). The CDR3 is made up of 17 amino acids. After removal of 5 bases from V and 4 bases from J, the junction contained 6 bases not matched to a gene. The CDR3 DNA reads as TGTGCCAGCAGTGCCGGGACTAGCGGGAGGGCCGCAGATACGCAGTATTTT. Encoded protein: CASSAGTSGRAADTQYF.

The chain is built from TRBV7-8 and TRBJ2-7; D gene unclear. Per germline, CDR1 SGHVS and CDR2 FQNEAQ. Trimming removed 1 base at V and 3 bases at J, with 7 bases between. The CDR3 has 13 residues. CDR3 residues: CASSLEPNYEQYF. The CDR3 DNA sequence: TGTGCCAGCAGCTTAGAACCCAACTACGAGCAGTACTTC.

The chain employs TRBV29-1 and TRBJ2-1; D tentatively reads TRBD1 or TRBD2 (7 bases each). The CDR3 is 17 amino acids. The germline V gene has CDR1 SQVTM and CDR2 ANQGSEA. Trimming cost V 2 bases and J 1 base, with 18 bases left between them. The CDR3 loop is CSVEPVDREGSYNEQFF. The CDR3 DNA reads TGCAGCGTTGAACCAGTCGACAGGGAGGGATCCTACAATGAGCAGTTCTTC.

V usage is TRBV2 and J usage is TRBJ2-1; unclear D gene. The V end lost 5 bases, the J end lost 7 bases, and 18 bases lay between the germline ends. The germline gives CDR1 SNHLY, CDR2 FYNNEI. The CDR3 runs to 15 residues. Written as DNA, the CDR3 is TGTGCCAGCAGTTTTTCGCAGACCGGCTGGAATGAGCAGTTCTTC. It yields the protein CASSFSQTGWNEQFF. The entire variable domain, with the rest obtained from reference TRBV2 and TRBJ2-1, is as follows: EPEVTQTPSHQVTQMGQEVILRCVPISNHLYFYWYRQILGQKVEFLVSFYNNEISEKSEIFDDQFSVERPDGSNFTLKIRSTKLEDSAMYFCASSFSQTGWNEQFFGPGTRLTVL.

The V gene is TRBV11-2, the J gene TRBJ2-5; D may be TRBD1 (5 bases). Looked up from germline, CDR1 is SGHAT and CDR2 is FQNNGV. This CDR3 is built from 15 residues. The V end lost 5 bases, the J end lost 5 bases, and 18 bases lay between the germline ends. The CDR3 region is CASSPRVRASETQYF. The CDR3 DNA follows: TGTGCCAGCAGCCCGCGTGTCAGGGCGTCGGAGACCCAGTACTTC.

This clone occurred once. Other DNA sequences in the sample encode the same CDR3. The rearrangement links TRBV11-2 to TRBJ1-2; 7 bases map to TRBD1. There are 15 residues in the CDR3. Germline V gene lookup returns CDR1 SGHAT and CDR2 FQNNGV. The ends lost 3 bases at V and 2 bases at J; junction bases unmatched: 6. CDR3 in DNA: TGTGCCAGCAGCTTGGCCGGGACAGTCAACTATGGCTACACCTTC. Translated, it gives CASSLAGTVNYGYTF.